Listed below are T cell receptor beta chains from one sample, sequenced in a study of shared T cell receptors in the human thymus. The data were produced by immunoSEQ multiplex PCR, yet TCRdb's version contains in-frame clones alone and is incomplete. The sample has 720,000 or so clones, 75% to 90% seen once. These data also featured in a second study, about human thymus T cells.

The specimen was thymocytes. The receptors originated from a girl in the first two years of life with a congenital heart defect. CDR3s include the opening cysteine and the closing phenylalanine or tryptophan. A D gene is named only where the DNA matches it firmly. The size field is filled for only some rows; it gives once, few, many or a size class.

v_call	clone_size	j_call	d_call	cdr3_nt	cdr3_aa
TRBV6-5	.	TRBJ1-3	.	TGTGCCAGCAGTCCCGCAGGGCTCTCTGGAAACACCATATATTTT	CASSPAGLSGNTIYF
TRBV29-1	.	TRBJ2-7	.	TGCAGCGTTGAGATACAGGGCTGGGGTTACGAGCAGTACTTC	CSVEIQGWGYEQYF
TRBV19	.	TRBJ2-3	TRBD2	TGTGCCAGTACCCCGACTAGCAGCGGTGATAGGAGGCAGTATTTT	CASTPTSSGDRRQYF
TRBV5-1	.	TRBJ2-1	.	TGCGCCAGCAGCTTTCGGGACACCTACTTGGAGGACAATGAGCAGTTCTTC	CASSFRDTYLEDNEQFF
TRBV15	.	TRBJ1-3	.	TGTGCCACCAGCAGAGTTGCCAGGGGTATCAACACCATATATTTT	CATSRVARGINTIYF
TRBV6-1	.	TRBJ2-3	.	TGTGCCAGCAGTTGGGTCGGGAACACAGATACGCAGTATTTT	CASSWVGNTDTQYF
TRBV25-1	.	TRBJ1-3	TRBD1	TGTGCCAGCAGTGGGTGGGACAGCCACAGCTCTGGAAACACCATATATTTT	CASSGWDSHSSGNTIYF
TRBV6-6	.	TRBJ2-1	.	TGTGCCAGCAGTTATTCTCTTCTCGGTCTGGATGAGCAGTTCTTC	CASSYSLLGLDEQFF
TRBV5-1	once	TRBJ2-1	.	TGCGCCAGCAGCTTGGGAAGGACAACAAATGAGCAGTTCTTC	CASSLGRTTNEQFF
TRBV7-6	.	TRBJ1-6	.	TGTGCCAGCAGCTTAGGGGCGGGGCAGCCTCATAATTCACCCCTCCACTTT	CASSLGAGQPHNSPLHF
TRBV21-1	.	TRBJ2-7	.	TGTGCCAGCAGCCTGGGTAAGGGGAATTCTTCCTACGAGCAGTACTTC	CASSLGKGNSSYEQYF
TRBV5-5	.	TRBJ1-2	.	TGTGCCAGCAGCCTAACCGGGAGATCCATCCTTCGCTATGGCTACACCTTC	CASSLTGRSILRYGYTF
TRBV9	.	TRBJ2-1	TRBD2	TGTGCCAGCAGCGTAGGGGGGTGCCCCGGGGGGGTGAATTCTAATGAGCAGTTCTTC	CASSVGGCPGGVNSNEQFF
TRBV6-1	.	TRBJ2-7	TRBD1	TGTGCCAGCAGTGATGACCCCCGGACAGGGGATTTCTACGAGCAGTACTTC	CASSDDPRTGDFYEQYF
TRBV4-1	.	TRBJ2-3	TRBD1	TGCGCCAGCAGCCAAGATAGGGGACAGGGTGAAACAGATACGCAGTATTTT	CASSQDRGQGETDTQYF
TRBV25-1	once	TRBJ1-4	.	TGTGCCAGCAAGGGGCTGGGGAATGAAAAACTGTTTTTT	CASKGLGNEKLFF
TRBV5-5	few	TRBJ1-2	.	TGTGCCAGCAGCTTGGACTGGAGGGGCTACACCTTC	CASSLDWRGYTF
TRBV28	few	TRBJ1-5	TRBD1	TGTGCCAGCAGGGAACAGGGGATAAGCAATCAGCCCCAGCATTTT	CASREQGISNQPQHF
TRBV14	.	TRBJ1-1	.	TGTGCCAGCAGCCATGGGTATTCAGGGCTCACTGAAGCTTTCTTT	CASSHGYSGLTEAFF
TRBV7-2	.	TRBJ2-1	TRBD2	TGTGCCAGCAGCTGGGGAGGACTAGCGGGGGGGAGTGTCGATGAGCAGTTCTTC	CASSWGGLAGGSVDEQFF
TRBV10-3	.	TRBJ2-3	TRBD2	TGTGCCATCAGTGAAACTAGCGGGTCAGACACAGATACGCAGTATTTT	CAISETSGSDTDTQYF
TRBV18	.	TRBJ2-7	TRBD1	TGTGCCAGCTCACCAGCGAGTCAGGGGGCATTATTCTACGAGCAGTACTTC	CASSPASQGALFYEQYF
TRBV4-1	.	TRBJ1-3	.	TGCGCCAGCAGCCAAGAGATCGGGGGGGACTCTGGAAACACCATATATTTT	CASSQEIGGDSGNTIYF
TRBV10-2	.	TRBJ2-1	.	TGCGCCAGCAGTGAGTCTTCGCGGGACTCCTACAATGAGCAGTTCTTC	CASSESSRDSYNEQFF
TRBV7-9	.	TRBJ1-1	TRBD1	TGTGCCAGCAGCCTGGACAGGGGTGGTTTGGCTTTCTTT	CASSLDRGGLAFF
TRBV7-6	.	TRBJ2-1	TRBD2	TGTGCCAGCAGCCCCCGTCTAGCGGGGACCTACAATGAGCAGTTCTTC	CASSPRLAGTYNEQFF
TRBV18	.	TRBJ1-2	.	TGTGCCAGCTCACCAGCAGGAAGGCGGGATGGCTACACCTTC	CASSPAGRRDGYTF
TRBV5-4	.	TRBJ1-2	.	TGTGCCAGCACAAATTGGCCCACTCAGGGGATGGGAATGTATGGCTACACCTTC	CASTNWPTQGMGMYGYTF
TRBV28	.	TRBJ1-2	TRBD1	TGTGCCAGCAGTCCCCACACCCGGGACAGGGGGCGTCCAATGTGCTATGGCTACACCTTC	CASSPHTRDRGRPMCYGYTF
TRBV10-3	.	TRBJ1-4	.	TGTGCCATCTCCAGAGCGAGGAGGGCGGACCCGCCGCCTAATGAAAAACTGTTTTTT	CAISRARRADPPPNEKLFF
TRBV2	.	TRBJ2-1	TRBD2	TGTGCCAGCAGTGCTTTCCGGGGGGCCTACAATGAGCAGTTCTTC	CASSAFRGAYNEQFF
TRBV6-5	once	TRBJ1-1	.	TGTGCCAGCAGTTACCCCCAGGATCCAGGGTACACTGAAGCTTTCTTT	CASSYPQDPGYTEAFF
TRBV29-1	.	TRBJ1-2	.	TGCAGCGTTGAAGATCGACAAAACTATGGCTACACCTTC	CSVEDRQNYGYTF
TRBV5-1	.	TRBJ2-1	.	TGCGCCAGCAGCTTCCAGGGGTCGGGCGATGAGCAGTTCTTC	CASSFQGSGDEQFF
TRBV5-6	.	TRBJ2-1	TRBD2	TGTGCCAGCAGCCGACTAGCGGGGGGGCTCTACAATGAGCAGTTCTTC	CASSRLAGGLYNEQFF
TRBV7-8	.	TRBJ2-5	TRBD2	TGTGCCAGCAGCTTAGATCGGGGGGGAGCGAGGGAGTACTTC	CASSLDRGGAREYF
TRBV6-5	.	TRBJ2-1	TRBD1	TGTGCCAGCAGTTACGGGACAGGGGGGCCTAATGAGCAGTTCTTC	CASSYGTGGPNEQFF
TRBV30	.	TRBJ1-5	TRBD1	TGTGCCTGGACCCCACCCCAGACAGGGGGCTGGAATCAGCCCCAGCATTTT	CAWTPPQTGGWNQPQHF
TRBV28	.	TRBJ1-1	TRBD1	TGTGCCAGCAGCCCGACAGGGGGTAACACTGAAGCTTTCTTT	CASSPTGGNTEAFF
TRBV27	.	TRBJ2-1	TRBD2	TGTGCCAGCAGTTTTGAGCGGGGGGGTAATGAGCAGTTCTTC	CASSFERGGNEQFF
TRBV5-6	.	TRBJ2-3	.	TGTGCCAGCAGCTTGACATCAGGCACAGATACGCAGTATTTT	CASSLTSGTDTQYF
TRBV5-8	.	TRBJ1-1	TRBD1	TGTGCCAGCAGCCCCACTCCGGGACAGGGTAATGAAGCTTTCTTT	CASSPTPGQGNEAFF
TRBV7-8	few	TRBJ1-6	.	TGTGCCAGCAGCTTAGCGCCCATGTTCAGGGTGGTGGGAAGCTCCTATAATTCACCCCTCCACTTT	CASSLAPMFRVVGSSYNSPLHF
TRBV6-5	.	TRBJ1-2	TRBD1	TGTGCCAGCAGTTACGCCGGGGACAGTTTTTATCCTGGCTACACCTTC	CASSYAGDSFYPGYTF
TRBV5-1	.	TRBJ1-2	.	TGCGCCAGCAGCTTGGAATGGAGGGATGTCTATGGCTACACCTTC	CASSLEWRDVYGYTF
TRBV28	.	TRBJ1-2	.	TGTGCCAGCAGCCTCCTAGCGGAAGCTAACTATGGCTACACCTTC	CASSLLAEANYGYTF
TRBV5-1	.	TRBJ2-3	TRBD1	TGCGCCAGCAGCCCGGACAGGGCACGCACAGATACGCAGTATTTT	CASSPDRARTDTQYF
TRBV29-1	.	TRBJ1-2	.	TGCAGCGTTGAAGAACCCCCTTGGGTTACAGCACCTAACTATGGCTACACCTTC	CSVEEPPWVTAPNYGYTF
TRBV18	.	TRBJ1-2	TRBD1	TGTGCCAGCTCACCAACCTTCGGACAGGGCTCCTATGGCTACACCTTC	CASSPTFGQGSYGYTF
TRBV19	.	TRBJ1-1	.	TGTGCCAGCCAGAATAATCCGGGACAAATGAACACTGAAGCTTTCTTT	CASQNNPGQMNTEAFF
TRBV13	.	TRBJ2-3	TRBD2	TGTGCCAGCAAGACCGGACTAGCGAGCACAGATACGCAGTATTTT	CASKTGLASTDTQYF
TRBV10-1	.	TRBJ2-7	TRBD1	TGCGCCAGCAGTAGGGGGCTACGGGGCCACGAGCAGTACTTC	CASSRGLRGHEQYF
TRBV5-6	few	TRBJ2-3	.	TGTGCCAGCAGCTACACAACAGGGTCCCGCACAGATACGCAGTATTTT	CASSYTTGSRTDTQYF
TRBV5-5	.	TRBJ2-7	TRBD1	TGTGCCAGCAGAAACCGGGACAGGGCCTACGAGCAGTACTTC	CASRNRDRAYEQYF